The 11 T cell receptor beta chains presented below share a single source sample, sequenced in a study of cytomegalovirus exposure and HLA in healthy donors. This PCR relied on a set of 60 Vbeta primers and 13 Jbeta primers. The table came from immunoSEQ multiplex PCR; TCRdb's copy has only in-frame clones and leaves some out. Of some 210,000 clones listed, about 85% are singletons. Specimen: PBMCs. The receptors were sampled from a woman aged 45-60 years in good health and CMV-seropositive.

The chain has TRBV7-3 and TRBJ2-1, with 10 bases aligning to TRBD2. The trim removed 5 bases at V and 5 bases at J, leaving 9 bases unmatched. Germline V gives CDR1 SGHTA, CDR2 FQGTGA. The CDR3 length is 16 residues. The CDR3 nucleotides are TGTGCCAGCAGCAGCCAACTAGCGGGACTTAACAATGAGCAGTTCTTC. Its protein product is CASSSQLAGLNNEQFF.

The DNA for the CDR3 is TGTGCCAGCAGTTTACGGAGCTCTGGGGCCAACGTCCTGACTTTC. Protein product: CASSLRSSGANVLTF. This chain connects TRBV27 to TRBJ2-6; D gene unclear. Deletions cut 2 bases from V and 0 bases from J, with 5 bases between. From germline, CDR1 is MNHEY and CDR2 SMNVEV (reference sequence). There are 15 residues in the CDR3. Full variable domain (rest looked up from reference TRBV27 and TRBJ2-6): EAQVTQNPRYLITVTGKKLTVTCSQNMNHEYMSWYRQDPGLGLRQIYYSMNVEVTDKGDVPEGYKVSRKEKRNFPLILESPSPNQTSLYFCASSLRSSGANVLTFGAGSRLTVL.

The V call is TRBV19, the J call TRBJ1-5; 8 nucleotides match TRBD1. The germline gives CDR1 LNHDA, CDR2 SQIVND (reference sequence). V gave up 3 bases and J gave up 6 bases; unmatched junction bases: 4. This CDR3 region has 14 residues. CDR3 protein: CASSIGRGPQPQHF. The CDR3 DNA sequence: TGTGCCAGTAGTATCGGCAGGGGGCCTCAGCCCCAGCATTTT.

The rearrangement uses TRBV7-2 and TRBJ2-5; TRBD1 agrees at 8 bases. Germline loops: CDR1 SGHTA, CDR2 FQGNSA. V trimming: 7 bases; J trimming: 7 bases; junction bases outside the gene matches: 14. The CDR3 sequence is 15 residues long. CDR3 protein: CASTIKGRGLVTQYF. CDR3 DNA sequence: TGTGCCAGCACCATTAAGGGCAGGGGGCTTGTGACCCAGTACTTC.

J is TRBJ2-7 and V is TRBV7-2; possible D gene TRBD1, 5 bases. Germline-derived CDR1 and CDR2 are SGHTA and FQGNSA. Trimming removed 1 base at V and 3 bases at J, with 10 bases between. The CDR3 spans 14 residues. The CDR3 spells CASSLGGAVYEQYF. The DNA of the CDR3 is TGTGCCAGCAGCTTAGGGGGCGCAGTCTACGAGCAGTACTTC.

This sequence joins TRBV30 and TRBJ2-1, with TRBD2 matching 10 bases. Germline CDR1 is GTSNPN and CDR2 is SVGIG (reference sequence). This CDR3 has 16 amino acids. Germline trimming cut 8 bases from V and 7 bases from J; bases unmatched to any gene: 17. CDR3 amino acids: CARGLAGGRSGNEQFF. CDR3 DNA sequence: TGTGCCCGAGGTTTAGCGGGGGGTCGGAGTGGGAATGAGCAGTTCTTC.

To note about this clone: The same CDR3 is also encoded by other DNA sequences in this sample. The gene calls are TRBV6-1 and TRBJ1-1; D may be TRBD1 (6 bases). The V end lost 4 bases, the J end lost 0 bases, and 9 bases lay between the germline ends. The CDR3 totals 14 residues. Germline CDR1 MNHNS, CDR2 SASEGT. CDR3: CASSGRQVNTEAFF. The CDR3 region has the DNA TGTGCCAGCAGTGGGCGACAGGTGAACACTGAAGCTTTCTTT.

The chain links TRBV11-2 to TRBJ1-1; TRBD1 agrees at 7 bases. With V trimmed by 1 base and J by 5 bases, 10 bases remained unmatched. This CDR3 is 16 amino acids long. CDR1 and CDR2 (germline): SGHAT, FQNNGV. The CDR3 protein is CASSLVRDRPWTEAFF. The CDR3, as DNA: TGTGCCAGCAGCTTAGTCCGGGACAGACCTTGGACTGAAGCTTTCTTT.

The CDR3 reads CASSHPRKKTGNTEAFF. CDR3 bases: TGCGCCAGCAGTCACCCACGGAAAAAAACAGGGAACACTGAAGCTTTCTTT. The J gene is TRBJ1-1, the V gene TRBV23-1; maybe TRBD1 (5 bases). TRBV23-1 is given ORF status, its function remaining uncertain. V lost 3 bases and J lost 1, with 18 bases in between. This CDR3 has 17 residues.

The CDR3, as DNA: TGTGCCAGCAGCCAGGCCCTTGTTACGAACACTGAAGCTTTCTTT. Protein product: CASSQALVTNTEAFF. The rearrangement links TRBV4-2 to TRBJ1-1, with D unclear. CDR3 length: 15 amino acids. The germline CDR1 and CDR2 sequences are LGHNA and YNFKEQ. V was clipped by 3 bases and J by 1 base, with 12 bases between them.

V is TRBV27 and J is TRBJ2-3; no clear D gene. The CDR3 is 11 amino acids. Deletions cut 4 bases from V and 5 bases from J, with 4 bases between. CDR1 MNHEY and CDR2 SMNVEV come from the germline V gene (reference sequence). The CDR3 sequence: CASSSGDTQYF. CDR3 nucleotides: TGTGCCAGCAGTTCCGGAGATACGCAGTATTTT.